This is a list of T cell receptor beta chains from one sample in a study of blood T cell repertoires in COVID-19. Sequencing used immunoSEQ multiplex PCR; TCRdb keeps in-frame clones, though not all of them. The profile shows about 280,000 clones, less than 90% of them singletons. Sequencing was performed on peripheral blood. Every receptor here comes from a woman in her 70s with COVID-19, enrolled during active disease. Both conserved end residues are part of each CDR3. The D gene is left open where the match is weak. Not every row has a clone size; where given, it reads once, few, many or a size class.

clone_size | d_call | cdr3_length | j_call | v_call | cdr3_aa | cdr3_nt
NA | TRBD2 | 17 | TRBJ2-1 | TRBV3-1/TRBV3-2 | CASSQDKRGSSYNEQFF | TGTGCCAGCAGCCAAGATAAGCGGGGGAGCTCCTACAATGAGCAGTTCTTC
NA | NA | 12 | TRBJ1-2 | TRBV5-6 | CASSLTGNGYTF | TGTGCCAGCAGCCTCACAGGGAATGGCTACACCTTC
NA | NA | 12 | TRBJ2-7 | TRBV6-5 | CASSPGNYEQYF | TGTGCCAGCAGCCCCGGGAACTACGAGCAGTACTTC
once | TRBD2 | 16 | TRBJ2-3 | TRBV5-1 | CASSLGSAGDVDTQYF | TGCGCCAGCTCCCTTGGGTCGGCGGGGGATGTAGATACGCAGTATTTT
NA | NA | 14 | TRBJ2-5 | TRBV23-1 | CASSRWTEEETQYF | TGCGCCAGCAGTCGCTGGACAGAAGAAGAGACCCAGTACTTC
NA | NA | 15 | TRBJ1-3 | TRBV7-9 | CASSLGGAGGNTIYF | TGTGCCAGCAGCTTAGGCGGGGCAGGCGGAAACACCATATATTTT
once | TRBD2 | 15 | TRBJ2-1 | TRBV4-3 | CASSHPAGGIGEQFF | TGCGCCAGCAGCCACCCAGCGGGGGGGATAGGTGAGCAGTTCTTC
NA | NA | 15 | TRBJ1-1 | TRBV28 | CATFARGALNTEAFF | TGTGCCACCTTCGCCCGGGGGGCCCTTAACACTGAAGCTTTCTTT
NA | TRBD1 | 16 | TRBJ1-1 | TRBV19 | CASSNTRGQGGTEAFF | TGTGCCAGTAGTAACACCCGGGGACAGGGTGGCACTGAAGCTTTCTTT
NA | NA | 14 | TRBJ2-3 | TRBV9 | CASSVFGGTDTQYF | TGTGCCAGCAGCGTATTCGGGGGCACAGATACGCAGTATTTT
NA | TRBD2 | 15 | TRBJ2-7 | TRBV19 | CASSIGLALPYEQYF | TGTGCCAGTAGTATCGGACTAGCGTTGCCCTACGAGCAGTACTTC
NA | NA | 14 | TRBJ1-4 | TRBV19 | CASSQGYTNEKLFF | TGTGCCAGTAGCCAGGGGTACACTAATGAAAAACTGTTTTTT
NA | TRBD1 | 13 | TRBJ2-7 | TRBV28 | CATLDRGLYEQYF | TGTGCCACCTTGGACAGGGGCCTCTACGAGCAGTACTTC
NA | TRBD1 | 14 | TRBJ1-2 | TRBV28 | CASRGQGRVDGYTF | TGTGCCAGCAGGGGACAGGGTCGTGTTGATGGCTACACCTTC
NA | TRBD1 | 14 | TRBJ2-5 | TRBV5-4 | CASSRDRASETQYF | TGTGCCAGCAGCCGGGACAGGGCCTCGGAGACCCAGTACTTC
NA | NA | 11 | TRBJ1-2 | TRBV3-1/TRBV3-2 | CASSQAYGYTF | TGTGCCAGCAGCCAGGCCTATGGCTACACCTTC
once | NA | 14 | TRBJ2-3 | TRBV5-4 | CASSSPGMADTQYF | TGTGCCAGCAGCTCCCCGGGGATGGCAGATACGCAGTATTTT
NA | NA | 22 | TRBJ2-2 | TRBV11-2 | CASSPHYFFPRDKKSNTGELFF | TGTGCCAGCAGTCCCCATTATTTTTTCCCCCGGGACAAGAAATCGAACACCGGGGAGCTGTTTTTT
NA | TRBD1 | 15 | TRBJ1-5 | TRBV4-3 | CASSQGQGGGQPQHF | TGCGCCAGCAGCCAGGGACAGGGAGGAGGACAGCCCCAGCATTTT
NA | NA | 15 | TRBJ2-1 | TRBV5-1 | CASTPAGVSYNEQFF | TGCGCCAGCACCCCCGCAGGGGTCTCCTACAATGAGCAGTTCTTC
NA | NA | 15 | TRBJ2-5 | TRBV24-1 | CATSEGAGFQETQYF | TGTGCCACCAGTGAAGGGGCGGGATTCCAAGAGACCCAGTACTTC
NA | NA | 11 | TRBJ1-5 | TRBV6-5 | CASSSNQPQHF | TGTGCCAGCAGTTCAAATCAGCCCCAGCATTTT
NA | NA | 15 | TRBJ1-2 | TRBV30 | CAWSPAGAVTTGYTF | TGTGCCTGGAGTCCGGCAGGGGCCGTTACCACTGGCTACACCTTC
NA | TRBD2 | 18 | TRBJ2-7 | TRBV6-1 | CASSVRLAGAAVTYEQYF | TGTGCCAGCAGTGTCCGACTAGCGGGGGCCGCAGTTACCTACGAGCAGTACTTC
NA | NA | 15 | TRBJ1-4 | TRBV19 | CASSIGEGYGEKLFF | TGTGCCAGTAGTATAGGTGAGGGCTACGGCGAAAAACTGTTTTTT
NA | TRBD1 | 20 | TRBJ2-6 | TRBV27 | CASSSPSRGKTGSGANVLTF | TGTGCCAGCAGTTCTCCTTCCAGGGGGAAAACGGGATCTGGGGCCAACGTCCTGACTTTC
NA | NA | 16 | TRBJ2-3 | TRBV5-4 | CASSVPGLSSTDTQYF | TGTGCCAGCAGCGTACCAGGGTTATCTAGCACAGATACGCAGTATTTT
NA | TRBD1 | 15 | TRBJ2-7 | TRBV6-5 | CASKPFAGTGWEQYF | TGTGCCAGCAAACCCTTTGCCGGGACAGGGTGGGAGCAGTACTTC
NA | NA | 17 | TRBJ1-2 | TRBV6-4 | CASSDGSAWQGHCGYTF | TGTGCCAGCAGTGACGGATCCGCTTGGCAGGGGCACTGTGGCTACACCTTC
NA | TRBD1 | 15 | TRBJ1-2 | TRBV6-6 | CASSYGGGTNYGYTF | TGTGCCAGCAGTTATGGAGGGGGCACGAACTATGGCTACACCTTC
NA | TRBD1 | 12 | TRBJ1-1 | TRBV5-8 | CASSPGTGSAFF | TGTGCCAGCAGCCCCGGGACAGGGAGCGCTTTCTTT
NA | TRBD1 | 14 | TRBJ1-6 | TRBV2 | CASIPTGNNSPLHF | TGTGCCAGCATACCGACAGGGAATAATTCACCCCTCCACTTT